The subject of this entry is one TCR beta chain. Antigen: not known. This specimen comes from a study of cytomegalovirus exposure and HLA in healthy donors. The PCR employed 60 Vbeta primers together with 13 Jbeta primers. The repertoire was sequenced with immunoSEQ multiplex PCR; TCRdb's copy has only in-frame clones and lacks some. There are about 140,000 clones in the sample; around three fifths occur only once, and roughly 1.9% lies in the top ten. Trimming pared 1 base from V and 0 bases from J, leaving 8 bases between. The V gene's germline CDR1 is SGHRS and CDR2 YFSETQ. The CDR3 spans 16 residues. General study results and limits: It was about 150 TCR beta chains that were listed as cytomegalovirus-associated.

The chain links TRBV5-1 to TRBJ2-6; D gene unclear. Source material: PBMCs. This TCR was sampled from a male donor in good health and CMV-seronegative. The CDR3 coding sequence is TGCGCCAGCAGCTTGCCCCAGATCTCTGGGGCCAACGTCCTGACTTTC. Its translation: CASSLPQISGANVLTF.